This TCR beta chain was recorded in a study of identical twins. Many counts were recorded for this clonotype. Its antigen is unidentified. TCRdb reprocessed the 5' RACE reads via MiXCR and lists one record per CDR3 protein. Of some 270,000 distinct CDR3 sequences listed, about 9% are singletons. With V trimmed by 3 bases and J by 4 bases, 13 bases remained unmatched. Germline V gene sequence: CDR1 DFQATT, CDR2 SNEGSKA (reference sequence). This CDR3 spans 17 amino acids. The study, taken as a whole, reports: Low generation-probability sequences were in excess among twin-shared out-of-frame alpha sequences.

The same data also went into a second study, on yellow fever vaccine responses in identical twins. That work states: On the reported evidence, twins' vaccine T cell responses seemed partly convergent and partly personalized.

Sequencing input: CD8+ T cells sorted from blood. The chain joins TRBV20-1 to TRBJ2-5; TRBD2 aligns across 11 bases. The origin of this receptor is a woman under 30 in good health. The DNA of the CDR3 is TGCAGTGCTAGGGACTTGACTAGCGGGACGCCCCCAGAGACCCAGTACTTC. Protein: CSARDLTSGTPPETQYF.